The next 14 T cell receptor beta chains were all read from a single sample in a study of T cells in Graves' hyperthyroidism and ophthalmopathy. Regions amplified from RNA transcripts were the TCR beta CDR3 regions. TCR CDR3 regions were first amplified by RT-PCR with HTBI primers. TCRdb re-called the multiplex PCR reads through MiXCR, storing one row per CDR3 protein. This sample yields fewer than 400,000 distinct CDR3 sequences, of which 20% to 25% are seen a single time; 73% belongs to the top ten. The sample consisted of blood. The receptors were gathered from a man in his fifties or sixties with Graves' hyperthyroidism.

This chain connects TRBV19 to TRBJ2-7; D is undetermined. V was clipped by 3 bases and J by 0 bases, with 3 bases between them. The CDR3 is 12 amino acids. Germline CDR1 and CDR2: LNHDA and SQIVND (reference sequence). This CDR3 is CASSMGSYEQYF. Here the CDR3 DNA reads TGTGCCAGTAGTATGGGCTCCTACGAGCAGTACTTC.

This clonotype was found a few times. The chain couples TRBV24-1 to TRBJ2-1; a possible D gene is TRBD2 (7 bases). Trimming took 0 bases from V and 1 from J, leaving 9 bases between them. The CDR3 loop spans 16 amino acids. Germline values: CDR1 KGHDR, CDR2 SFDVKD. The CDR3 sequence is CATSDLKGGSYNEQFF. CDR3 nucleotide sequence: TGTGCCACCAGTGATTTGAAGGGGGGGTCCTACAATGAGCAGTTCTTC.

The CDR3: CASGKREVYEQYF. In DNA form, the CDR3 reads TGTGCTAGTGGAAAGCGGGAGGTGTACGAGCAGTACTTC. The chain carries TRBV12-5 and TRBJ2-7, with 9 positions matching TRBD2. V was pared by 6 bases and J by 4 bases, with 4 bases of the junction left unmatched. Germline CDR1 is LGHNT and CDR2 is FRNRAP. The CDR3 is 13 residues long.

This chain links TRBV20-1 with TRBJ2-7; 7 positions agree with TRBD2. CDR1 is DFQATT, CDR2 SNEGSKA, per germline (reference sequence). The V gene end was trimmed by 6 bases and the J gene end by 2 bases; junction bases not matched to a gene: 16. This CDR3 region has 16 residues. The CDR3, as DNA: TGCAGTGCCCAACATGGCGCTAGCGGCGATCCCTACGAGCAGTACTTC. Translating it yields CSAQHGASGDPYEQYF.

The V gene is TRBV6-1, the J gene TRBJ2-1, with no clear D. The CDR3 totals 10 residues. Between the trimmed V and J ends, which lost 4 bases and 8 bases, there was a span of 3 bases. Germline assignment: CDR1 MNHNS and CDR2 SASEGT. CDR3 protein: CASSVYEQFF. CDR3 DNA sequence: TGTGCCAGCAGTGTTTATGAGCAGTTCTTC.

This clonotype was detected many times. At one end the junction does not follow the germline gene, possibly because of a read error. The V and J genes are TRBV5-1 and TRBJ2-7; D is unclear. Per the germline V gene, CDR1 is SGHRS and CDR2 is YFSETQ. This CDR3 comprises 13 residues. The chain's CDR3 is CASSLGPDYEQYF. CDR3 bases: TGTGCCAGCAGCTTAGGTCCAGACTACGAGCAGTACTTC.

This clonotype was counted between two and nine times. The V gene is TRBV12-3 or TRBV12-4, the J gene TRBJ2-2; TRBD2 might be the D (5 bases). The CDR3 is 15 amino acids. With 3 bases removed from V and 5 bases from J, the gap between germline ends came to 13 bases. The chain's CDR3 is CASSFKWERTGELFF. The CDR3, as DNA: TGTGCCAGCAGTTTCAAGTGGGAGAGGACCGGGGAGCTGTTTTTT.

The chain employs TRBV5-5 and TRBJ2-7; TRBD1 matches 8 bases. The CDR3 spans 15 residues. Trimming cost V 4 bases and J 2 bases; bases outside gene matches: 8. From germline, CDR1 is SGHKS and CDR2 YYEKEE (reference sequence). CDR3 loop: CASSPRTGLTYEQYF. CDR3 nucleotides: TGTGCCAGCAGCCCCCGGACAGGGCTAACCTACGAGCAGTACTTC.

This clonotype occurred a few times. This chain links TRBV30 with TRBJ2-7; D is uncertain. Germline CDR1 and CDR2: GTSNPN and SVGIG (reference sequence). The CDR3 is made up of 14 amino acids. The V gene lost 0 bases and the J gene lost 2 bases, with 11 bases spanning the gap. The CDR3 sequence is CAWSVDPSTYEQYF. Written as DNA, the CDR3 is TGTGCCTGGAGTGTAGACCCGTCTACCTACGAGCAGTACTTC.

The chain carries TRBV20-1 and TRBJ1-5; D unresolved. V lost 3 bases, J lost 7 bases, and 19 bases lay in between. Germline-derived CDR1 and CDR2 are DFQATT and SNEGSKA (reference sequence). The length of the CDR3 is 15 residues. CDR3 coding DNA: TGCAGTGCTAGGCGTCTGGGCCCCGAAGGACAGCCCCAGCATTTT. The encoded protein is CSARRLGPEGQPQHF.

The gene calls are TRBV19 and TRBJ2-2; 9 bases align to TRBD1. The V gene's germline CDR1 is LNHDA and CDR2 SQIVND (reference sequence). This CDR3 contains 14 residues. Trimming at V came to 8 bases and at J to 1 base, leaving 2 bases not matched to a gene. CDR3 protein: CASGGQGNTGELFF. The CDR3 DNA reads TGTGCCAGTGGGGGACAGGGGAACACCGGGGAGCTGTTTTTT. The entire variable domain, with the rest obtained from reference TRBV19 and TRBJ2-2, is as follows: DGGITQSPKYLFRKEGQNVTLSCEQNLNHDAMYWYRQDPGQGLRLIYYSQIVNDFQKGDIAEGYSVSREKKESFPLTVTSAQKNPTAFYLCASGGQGNTGELFFGEGSRLTVL.

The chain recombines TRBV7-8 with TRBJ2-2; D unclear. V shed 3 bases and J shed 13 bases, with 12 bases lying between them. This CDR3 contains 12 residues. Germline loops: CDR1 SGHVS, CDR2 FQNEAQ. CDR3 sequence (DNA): TGTGCCAGCAGCTTTACCTCCGTCGGGCTGTTTTTT. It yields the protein CASSFTSVGLFF.

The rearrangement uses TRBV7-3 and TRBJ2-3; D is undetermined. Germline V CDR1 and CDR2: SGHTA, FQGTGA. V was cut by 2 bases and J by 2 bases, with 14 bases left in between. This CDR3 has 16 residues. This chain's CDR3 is CASSLGVAPHTDTQYF. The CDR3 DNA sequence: TGTGCCAGCAGCTTAGGGGTCGCCCCCCACACAGATACGCAGTATTTT.

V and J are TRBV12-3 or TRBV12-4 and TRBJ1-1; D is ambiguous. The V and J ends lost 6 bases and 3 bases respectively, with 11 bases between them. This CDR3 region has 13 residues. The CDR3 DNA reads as TGTGCCAGCAGATCAGTTGAGGACACTGAAGCTTTCTTT. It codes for CASRSVEDTEAFF.